These 3 T cell receptor beta chains originate from one sample sequenced in a study of OX40 agonist ivuxolimab in advanced cancers. Some clones are missing from TCRdb's copy, which holds only in-frame ones; the method was immunoSEQ multiplex PCR. This sample has 33,000 or so clones, with approximately 72% found just once. The source was CD4+ or CD8+ T cells sorted from blood, collected in a trial of the OX40 agonist ivuxolimab. Source of these receptors: an adult with an advanced solid tumor such as melanoma, head and neck, liver or kidney cancer.

The rearrangement uses TRBV6-1 and TRBJ1-2, with TRBD1 as a possible D gene (5 bases). Germline-derived CDR1 and CDR2 are MNHNS and SASEGT. The V and J ends lost 2 bases and 2 bases respectively, with 6 bases between them. The CDR3 totals 13 residues. The CDR3 region is CASSERGNYGYTF. The CDR3 DNA is TGTGCCAGCAGTGAACGGGGGAACTATGGCTACACCTTC.

The gene calls are TRBV10-3 and TRBJ2-7, with 8 nucleotides matching TRBD2. Germline V gives CDR1 ENHRY, CDR2 SYGVKD. The CDR3 runs to 16 residues. Germline trimming cut 5 bases from V and 0 bases from J; bases unmatched to any gene: 9. CDR3 sequence: CAISRQAGALSYEQYF. The DNA for the CDR3 is TGTGCCATCAGTCGCCAAGCGGGGGCCCTCTCCTACGAGCAGTACTTC.

This rearrangement joins TRBV7-7 to TRBJ2-5, with a possible D match to TRBD2 (6 bases). The length of the CDR3 is 15 residues. The V gene's germline CDR1 is SSHAT and CDR2 FNYEAQ (reference sequence). V lost 5 bases to trimming and J lost 2 bases, with 15 bases between them. This CDR3 reads CASSLTRGIQETQYF. Here the CDR3 DNA reads TGTGCCAGCAGCCTCACCCGGGGGATTCAAGAGACCCAGTACTTC.